One sample yielded the 5 T cell receptor beta chains listed below, sequenced in a study of blood T cell repertoires in COVID-19. Some clones are missing from TCRdb's copy, which holds only in-frame ones; the method was immunoSEQ multiplex PCR. The sample has roughly 100,000 clones; roughly 87% are singletons. Material for sequencing was peripheral blood. The receptors stem from a woman in her forties or fifties with COVID-19, enrolled during active disease.

The V and J genes are TRBV10-3 and TRBJ1-1; TRBD1 matches 9 bases. The CDR3 loop spans 13 amino acids. V gave up 10 bases and J gave up 3 bases; unmatched junction bases: 6. Per the germline V gene, CDR1 is ENHRY and CDR2 is SYGVKD. The CDR3 loop is CATVQGADTEAFF. The CDR3 coding sequence is TGTGCCACCGTACAGGGGGCGGACACTGAAGCTTTCTTT.

Only a few counts were recorded for this clone. This chain connects TRBV30 to TRBJ1-1; D uncertain. The germline gives CDR1 GTSNPN, CDR2 SVGIG (reference sequence). CDR3 length: 14 amino acids. V lost 1 base to trimming and J lost 0 bases, with 9 bases between them. CDR3 bases: TGTGCCTGGAGTGGAGTGGGAGTGAACACTGAAGCTTTCTTT. This codes for CAWSGVGVNTEAFF. The full variable domain, rest sourced from reference TRBV30 and TRBJ1-1, is SQTIHQWPATLVQPVGSPLSLECTVEGTSNPNLYWYRQAAGRGLQLLFYSVGIGQISSEVPQNLSASRPQDRQFILSSKKLLLSDSGFYLCAWSGVGVNTEAFFGQGTRLTVV.

Here the CDR3 reads CASSPQGLGTDTQYF. As DNA, the CDR3 is TGTGCCAGCAGCCCTCAGGGACTAGGCACAGATACGCAGTATTTT. The chain joins TRBV11-2 to TRBJ2-3; 8 nucleotides align to TRBD2. The germline V gene has CDR1 SGHAT and CDR2 FQNNGV. The CDR3 covers 15 residues. Trimming took 5 bases from V and 1 from J; bases not matched to a gene: 5.

Notes on this clone: One end of the junction is discordant with germline, which a read error may explain. The chain recombines TRBV18 with TRBJ2-7, with D perhaps matching TRBD2 (6 bases). The CDR3 length is 14 residues. CDR1 is KGHSH and CDR2 is LQKENI in the germline V gene. In nucleotides, the CDR3 is TGTGCAAGCTCACCCGGGACTTATGCGCTGGGGCAGTACTTC. Encoded protein: CASSPGTYALGQYF.

This chain joins TRBV11-2 and TRBJ1-2; 8 nucleotides match TRBD1. The germline V gene has CDR1 SGHAT and CDR2 FQNNGV. This CDR3 is 15 amino acids long. V lost 5 bases to trimming and J lost 3 bases; unmatched junction nucleotides: 8. The CDR3 sequence: CASSLSQGAHYGYTF. Here the CDR3 DNA reads TGTGCCAGCAGCCTTAGTCAGGGGGCACACTATGGCTACACCTTC.